The 17 T cell receptor beta chains presented below share a single source sample, sequenced in a study of blood T cells in healthy people across ages. Combining a sample-barcoded 5' primer with a J-beta primer mix, a second PCR ran for 7 to 11 cycles. TCRdb independently ran MiXCR on the 5' RACE reads; one entry per CDR3 protein. The sample holds 1.6 million or so distinct CDR3 sequences, approximately 32% seen once. Sequencing used blood. These receptors were obtained from a woman in her thirties in good health.

A word on this clonotype: Mismatch with germline at one junction end may stem from a read error. This rearrangement joins TRBV29-1 to TRBJ2-7, with 9 positions matching TRBD1. CDR1 is SQVTM and CDR2 is ANQGSEA in the germline V gene. The CDR3 length is 14 residues. The CDR3 nucleotides are TGCGGCGTGCAGGGACAGGGCCGTCTCTACGAGCAGTACTTC. This gives the protein CGVQGQGRLYEQYF.

The chain uses TRBV3-1 and TRBJ2-1; TRBD1 or TRBD2 may be the D gene (6 bases each). The CDR3 has 17 residues. Trimming stripped 0 bases from V and 8 bases from J, with 20 bases between. Germline values: CDR1 LGHDT, CDR2 YNNKEL (reference sequence). DNA of the CDR3: TGTGCCAGCAGCCAAGATCCTCTCGCTAGGGGGGAGGATGAGCAGTTCTTC. This gives the protein CASSQDPLARGEDEQFF.

This rearrangement joins TRBV7-9 to TRBJ1-2, with a tentative D call TRBD1 (6 bases). This CDR3 is 13 amino acids long. CDR1 SEHNR and CDR2 FQNEAQ come from the germline V gene (reference sequence). With 5 bases removed from V and 6 bases from J, the gap between germline ends came to 13 bases. CDR3 in DNA: TGTGCCAGCAGCCCCAGGGGTTTACATGGCTACACCTTC. Residues: CASSPRGLHGYTF. Variable domain in full (rest from reference TRBV7-9 and TRBJ1-2): DTGVSQNPRHKITKRGQNVTFRCDPISEHNRLYWYRQTLGQGPEFLTYFQNEAQLEKSRLLSDRFSAERPKGSFSTLEIQRTEQGDSAMYLCASSPRGLHGYTFGSGTRLTVV.

With respect to this clonotype: This may arise from a read error, as a much more abundant clone is one base away. The genes are TRBV4-1 and TRBJ2-6, with TRBD2 matching over 7 bases. Germline V gene sequence: CDR1 MGHRA, CDR2 YSYEKL. The CDR3 sequence is 16 residues long. Trimming cost V 3 bases and J 8 bases; bases outside gene matches: 10. The CDR3 spells CASSQDGTGRTNVLTF. CDR3 nucleotides: TGCGCCAGCAGCCAGGACGGGACCGGGAGGACCAACGTCCTGACTTTC.

The gene calls are TRBV4-2 and TRBJ1-5; D might be TRBD1 (5 bases). V was cut by 10 bases and J by 3 bases, with 13 bases left in between. The CDR3 length is 13 residues. Germline V gene data show CDR1 as LGHNA and CDR2 as YNFKEQ. DNA for the CDR3: TGTGCCACCACAGGATGGACCAATCAGCCCCAGCATTTT. Protein product: CATTGWTNQPQHF.

This clonotype has more than one count but fewer than ten. This sequence joins TRBV25-1 and TRBJ2-5; 7 bases are a match to TRBD1. The closer fit of TRBJ2-7 to the DNA end suggests the J call may be wrong. CDR1 is MGHDK, CDR2 SYGVNS, per germline. The CDR3 is made up of 12 amino acids. CDR3 sequence (DNA): TGTGCCAGCGGGACAGAAACCTACGAGCAGTACTTC. This encodes CASGTETYEQYF.

V and J are TRBV11-2 and TRBJ2-5, with 7 bases aligning to TRBD2. V dropped 4 bases and J dropped 1; count of bases not matched to a gene: 9. From germline, CDR1 is SGHAT and CDR2 FQNNGV. This CDR3 spans 16 amino acids. The CDR3 DNA is TGTGCCAGCAGCTCTCTGTGGCTAGCGGCCCAAGAGACCCAGTACTTC. Its translation: CASSSLWLAAQETQYF.

CDR3 in DNA: TGCGCCAGCAGCGAAAGGGTCAACACCGGGGAGCTGTTTTTT. This translates into CASSERVNTGELFF. This chain links TRBV5-1 with TRBJ2-2; no definite D call. Germline V lookup: CDR1 SGHRS, CDR2 YFSETQ. The CDR3 is 14 amino acids. The V and J ends lost 4 bases and 2 bases respectively, with 9 bases between them.

This rearrangement joins TRBV29-1 to TRBJ2-1; a weak D match, TRBD1 (5 bases). This CDR3 has 11 residues. V gave up 7 bases and J gave up 3 bases, with 7 bases separating them. Germline-derived CDR1 and CDR2 are SQVTM and ANQGSEA. CDR3 sequence reads: CSADNYNEQFF. The CDR3 nucleotides read TGCAGCGCGGACAACTACAATGAGCAGTTCTTC.

This clonotype was counted only a few times. The CDR3 sequence: CASSYSGGAGANVLTF. The CDR3 nucleotides are TGTGCCAGCAGTTACTCAGGTGGGGCTGGGGCCAACGTCCTGACTTTC. The chain joins TRBV6-5 to TRBJ2-6; D unresolved. Deletions cut 0 bases from V and 2 bases from J, with 8 bases between. The CDR3 runs to 16 residues. CDR1 and CDR2 from the germline V gene are MNHEY and SVGAGI.

CDR3 residues: CASSYRDRAPEQYF. DNA for the CDR3: TGTGCCAGCAGCTATCGGGACAGGGCCCCCGAGCAGTACTTC. This chain links TRBV11-2 with TRBJ2-7; TRBD1 agrees at 9 bases. With V trimmed by 4 bases and J by 6 bases, 7 bases remained unmatched. The CDR3 is 14 amino acids. Germline V gene lookup returns CDR1 SGHAT and CDR2 FQNNGV.

This clonotype has at least ten counts. The genes are TRBV4-1 and TRBJ2-5; 7 bases line up with TRBD1. Germline V lookup: CDR1 MGHRA, CDR2 YSYEKL. Trimming cost V 2 bases and J 1 base; bases outside gene matches: 7. The CDR3 totals 16 residues. The CDR3: CASSQQQGQLQETQYF. The CDR3 region has the DNA TGCGCCAGCAGCCAACAACAGGGGCAACTCCAAGAGACCCAGTACTTC.

The chain links TRBV10-3 to TRBJ2-3; 11 bases align to TRBD2. The CDR3 consists of 16 residues. Unmatched junction bases numbered 12, after V lost 8 bases and J lost 5 bases. The germline V gene has CDR1 ENHRY and CDR2 SYGVKD. This CDR3 reads CAIGTSGSRGQDTQYF. CDR3 coding DNA: TGTGCCATCGGGACTAGCGGCTCTCGAGGGCAAGATACGCAGTATTTT.

The chain couples TRBV18 to TRBJ2-3; 11 bases are a match to TRBD2. J was trimmed by 7 bases and V by 6 bases; bases with no gene match: 15. The CDR3 contains 17 residues. The germline CDR1 and CDR2 sequences are KGHSH and LQKENI. The DNA for the CDR3 is TGTGCCAGCTCTCTTGGACTAGCGGGTAGTATGTTGAATACGCAGTATTTT. This sequence encodes CASSLGLAGSMLNTQYF.

The CDR3 nucleotides read TGCGCCAGCAGCTGGGAGGCTAGCGGGAGGACCTACGAGCAGTACTTC. This codes for CASSWEASGRTYEQYF. The chain has TRBV5-1 and TRBJ2-7; TRBD2 matches 11 bases. J lost 2 bases, V lost 3 bases, and 7 bases had no gene match. The germline gives CDR1 SGHRS, CDR2 YFSETQ. This CDR3 contains 16 residues.

The sample holds a few counts of this clonotype. The V gene is TRBV7-8, the J gene TRBJ1-2, with D uncertain. The V gene's germline CDR1 is SGHVS and CDR2 FQNEAQ. CDR3 length: 16 residues. Deletions cut 0 bases from V and 6 bases from J, with 17 bases between. The CDR3 sequence: CASSLAPPVSRDGYTF. In DNA form, the CDR3 reads TGTGCCAGCAGCTTAGCGCCCCCCGTTTCGCGTGATGGCTACACCTTC.

The chain is built from TRBV6-1 and TRBJ1-1, with D perhaps matching TRBD1 (6 bases). This CDR3 spans 16 amino acids. The V gene lost 7 bases and the J gene lost 0 bases, with 18 bases spanning the gap. Germline V gene sequence: CDR1 MNHNS, CDR2 SASEGT. The CDR3 nucleotides read TGTGCCAGCATTCCGAGGGGGAATTCTATGAACACTGAAGCTTTCTTT. Its translation: CASIPRGNSMNTEAFF.